The 29 T cell receptor beta chains in this list originate from one sample, sequenced in a study of cytomegalovirus exposure and HLA in healthy donors. Vbeta (60) and Jbeta (13) primers were used in the PCR. Measured with immunoSEQ multiplex PCR; TCRdb has only the in-frame clones, and not every one. The sample has approximately 210,000 clones; about 80% are singletons. Sequences were obtained from PBMCs. These receptors originate from a man aged 35 to 55 in good health and CMV-seropositive.

This clone was counted between two and nine times. The rearrangement uses TRBV7-9 and TRBJ2-7, with 8 bases aligning to TRBD1. Germline V lookup: CDR1 SEHNR, CDR2 FQNEAQ (reference sequence). The CDR3 contains 14 residues. V lost 4 bases and J lost 2; bases outside the gene matches: 4. The CDR3: CASSSDRVAYEQYF. The CDR3 DNA sequence: TGTGCCAGCAGCTCGGACAGGGTCGCCTACGAGCAGTACTTC. Combining the CDR3 with reference TRBV7-9 and TRBJ2-7 gives the whole variable domain DTGVSQNPRHKITKRGQNVTFRCDPISEHNRLYWYRQTLGQGPEFLTYFQNEAQLEKSRLLSDRFSAERPKGSFSTLEIQRTEQGDSAMYLCASSSDRVAYEQYFGPGTRLTVT.

The chain employs TRBV27 and TRBJ2-7; the match to TRBD1 covers 8 bases. From germline, CDR1 is MNHEY and CDR2 SMNVEV (reference sequence). Losses at the gene ends were 5 bases for V and 1 base for J; bases not matched to a gene: 22. The CDR3 has 20 amino acids. The CDR3 DNA follows: TGTGCCAGCAGTCCTTCCCCGGACAGGGCCGCTCCCTCGACGTCCTACGAGCAGTACTTC. Amino acid sequence: CASSPSPDRAAPSTSYEQYF.

This rearrangement joins TRBV27 to TRBJ1-5, with 9 positions matching TRBD1. The V gene end was trimmed by 3 bases and the J gene end by 4 bases; junction bases not matched to a gene: 1. The V gene's germline CDR1 is MNHEY and CDR2 SMNVEV (reference sequence). The CDR3 sequence is 14 residues long. The CDR3 spells CASSFGTGNQPQHF. For the CDR3, the DNA is TGTGCCAGCAGTTTTGGGACAGGGAATCAGCCCCAGCATTTT.

The genes are TRBV28 and TRBJ1-4; D is possibly TRBD1 (5 bases). This CDR3 region has 14 residues. CDR1 is MDHEN, CDR2 SYDVKM, per germline. The V and J ends lost 2 bases and 7 bases respectively, with 11 bases between them. The CDR3 spells CASSLGGSGEKLFF. CDR3 DNA sequence: TGTGCCAGCAGTTTAGGGGGGTCTGGTGAAAAACTGTTTTTT.

The chain joins TRBV4-1 to TRBJ2-7; D perhaps matches TRBD1 (5 bases). The CDR3 is made up of 15 amino acids. Trimming shortened V by 1 base and J by 5 bases, and 15 bases separated the two germline ends. CDR1 and CDR2 from the germline V gene are MGHRA and YSYEKL. In nucleotides, the CDR3 is TGCGCCAGCAGCCAAGCCCCTTCTTTACAGGACGAGCAGTACGTC. Translated: CASSQAPSLQDEQYV.

V gene TRBV6-6 combines with J gene TRBJ2-1, with TRBD1 as a possible D gene (6 bases). CDR1 and CDR2 from the germline V gene are MNHNY and SVGAGI (reference sequence). Deletions cut 11 bases from V and 2 bases from J, with 16 bases between. The CDR3 sequence is 14 residues long. The CDR3: CAPKGGSAYNEQFF. The CDR3 DNA reads as TGTGCCCCAAAAGGGGGATCGGCCTACAATGAGCAGTTCTTC.

V and J are TRBV5-1 and TRBJ2-1; TRBD1 aligns across 9 bases. CDR3 length equals 17 residues. V shed 3 bases and J 7 bases; nucleotides not matched to a gene: 14. Germline V CDR1 and CDR2: SGHRS, YFSETQ. DNA for the CDR3: TGCGCCAGCAGCTCTCTTCTGAACAGGGGGCCAACGAATGAGCAGTTCTTC. This codes for CASSSLLNRGPTNEQFF.

V is TRBV5-1 and J is TRBJ2-7, with 8 bases fitting TRBD1. CDR3 length equals 14 residues. Germline V lookup: CDR1 SGHRS, CDR2 YFSETQ. J lost 4 bases, V lost 3 bases, and 6 bases had no gene match. CDR3 sequence: CASSSFGQGYEQYF. The CDR3 DNA reads as TGCGCCAGCAGCTCTTTCGGACAGGGATACGAGCAGTACTTC.

A single count supports this clone. This sequence joins TRBV7-9 and TRBJ2-7, with TRBD1 as a possible D gene (6 bases). Germline values: CDR1 SEHNR, CDR2 FQNEAQ (reference sequence). The CDR3 has 15 residues. The germline V and J ends were trimmed by 1 base and 6 bases, with 16 bases remaining between them. CDR3 in amino acids: CASSLDVWGRPEQYV. CDR3 coding DNA: TGTGCCAGCAGCTTAGATGTCTGGGGGCGCCCCGAGCAGTACGTC.

The chain combines TRBV30 with TRBJ2-3; tentative D call: TRBD1 (6 bases). The CDR3 is made up of 14 amino acids. Trimming stripped 8 bases from V and 0 bases from J, with 15 bases between. Germline V gives CDR1 GTSNPN, CDR2 SVGIG (reference sequence). The CDR3 sequence is CAGATGKSTDTQYF. As DNA, the CDR3 is TGTGCCGGGGCTACAGGGAAAAGCACAGATACGCAGTATTTT.

This chain joins TRBV19 and TRBJ1-1; D gene ambiguous. The CDR3 sequence is 16 residues long. Deletions cut 2 bases from V and 8 bases from J, with 21 bases between. Germline V gives CDR1 LNHDA, CDR2 SQIVND (reference sequence). CDR3 nucleotide sequence: TGTGCCAGTAGTATACACCCCAAAACGAGGCTTTGGGAAGCTTTCTTT. Amino acid sequence: CASSIHPKTRLWEAFF.

This sequence joins TRBV12-2 and TRBJ2-7; the tabulated D call, TRBD1, remains unverified against the DNA. TRBV12-2 is a pseudogene. The length of the CDR3 is 15 residues. CDR3 in amino acids: CASRSPQGQRCGQYF. CDR3 nucleotides: TGTGCAAGTCGCTCACCCCAGGGGCAGCGGTGCGGGCAGTACTTC.

This chain connects TRBV6-4 to TRBJ2-6, with a tentative D call TRBD2 (6 bases). V dropped 6 bases and J dropped 0 bases, with 9 bases sitting between them. The length of the CDR3 is 15 residues. CDR1 is MRHNA and CDR2 is SNTAGT in the germline V gene. The CDR3 DNA reads TGTGCCAGCAGGGAGGAGGGCTCTGGGGCCAACGTCCTGACTTTC. Translating gives CASREEGSGANVLTF.

The CDR3, as DNA: TGCGCCAGCAGTGAGAACGGGAACACTGAAGCTTTCTTT. Protein sequence: CASSENGNTEAFF. J is TRBJ1-1 and V is TRBV10-1, with D unclear. This CDR3 region has 13 residues. V lost 2 bases, J lost 1 base, and 5 bases lay in between. CDR1 is WNHNN and CDR2 is SYGVQD in the germline V gene (reference sequence).

The gene calls are TRBV9 and TRBJ2-6, with 11 bases identical to TRBD1. This CDR3 comprises 19 residues. Germline CDR1 reads SGDLS; CDR2 reads YYNGEE. V lost 3 bases and J lost 0; bases outside the gene matches: 8. The CDR3 nucleotides read TGTGCCAGCAGCGCAGACGGCGGGACAGGGGGCTCTGGGGCCAACGTCCTGACTTTC. Translated, it gives CASSADGGTGGSGANVLTF.

The CDR3 nucleotides read TGTGCCTGGGACAGGGCGGAAACTGAAGCTTTCTTT. It translates to CAWDRAETEAFF. V is TRBV30 and J is TRBJ1-1; 7 nucleotides align to TRBD1. Germline-derived CDR1 and CDR2 are GTSNPN and SVGIG (reference sequence). This CDR3 comprises 12 residues. The V gene end was trimmed by 5 bases and the J gene end by 5 bases; junction bases not matched to a gene: 5.

The genes are TRBV28 and TRBJ2-5; 9 positions match TRBD1. Germline-derived CDR1 and CDR2 are MDHEN and SYDVKM. V gave up 5 bases and J gave up 2 bases; unmatched junction bases: 9. This CDR3 has 16 residues. The CDR3 DNA reads as TGTGCCAGCAGTCCAGGGGACAGGGCATATCAAGAGACCCAGTACTTC. Protein product: CASSPGDRAYQETQYF. The variable domain in full, with the rest retrieved from reference TRBV28 and TRBJ2-5, is DVKVTQSSRYLVKRTGEKVFLECVQDMDHENMFWYRQDPGLGLRLIYFSYDVKMKEKGDIPEGYSVSREKKERFSLILESASTNQTSMYLCASSPGDRAYQETQYFGPGTRLLVL.

CDR3 protein: CASSEIRKGGRTIAGGGNTGELFF. In nucleotides, the CDR3 is TGTGCCAGCAGTGAAATAAGGAAAGGAGGACGGACCATAGCGGGAGGGGGAAACACCGGGGAGCTGTTTTTT. The chain joins TRBV6-1 to TRBJ2-2; TRBD2 matches 11 bases. Germline V gene data show CDR1 as MNHNS and CDR2 as SASEGT. Trimming cost V 2 bases and J 2 bases; bases outside gene matches: 25. The CDR3 extends over 24 amino acids.

This rearrangement joins TRBV18 to TRBJ1-1, with D hard to call. V was pared by 6 bases and J by 1 base, with 9 bases between. The CDR3 runs 13 residues. Per the germline V gene, CDR1 is KGHSH and CDR2 is LQKENI. In nucleotides, the CDR3 is TGTGCCAGCTCTACAGCCTCGAACACTGAAGCTTTCTTT. The encoded protein is CASSTASNTEAFF.

This chain joins TRBV6-5 and TRBJ2-7; 8 positions agree with TRBD1. Trimming took 4 bases from V and 2 from J; bases not matched to a gene: 4. The CDR3 contains 14 residues. Germline V gene lookup returns CDR1 MNHEY and CDR2 SVGAGI. Here the CDR3 reads CASSWDRSTYEQYF. The CDR3 region has the DNA TGTGCCAGCAGTTGGGACAGGTCCACCTACGAGCAGTACTTC.

This chain joins TRBV19 and TRBJ1-2; TRBD1 matches at 9 bases. V shed 9 bases and J 6 bases; nucleotides not matched to a gene: 2. The CDR3 contains 11 residues. The germline CDR1 and CDR2 sequences are LNHDA and SQIVND (reference sequence). The CDR3 sequence is CASRQGDGYTF. DNA for the CDR3: TGTGCCAGCCGACAGGGGGATGGCTACACCTTC.

This clone occurred a few times. This chain connects TRBV15 to TRBJ2-1; D may be TRBD2 (7 bases). There are 19 residues in the CDR3. Trimming took 6 bases from V and 5 from J, leaving 29 bases between them. Germline V gene sequence: CDR1 LNHNV, CDR2 YYDKDF (reference sequence). The CDR3 region has the DNA TGTGCCACCAGTAAGCCCTCGGGGGGCTGGCTAGCGAACAACAATGAGCAGTTCTTC. Amino acids: CATSKPSGGWLANNNEQFF.

The chain is built from TRBV14 and TRBJ2-5, with 9 bases fitting TRBD2. The CDR3 length is 15 residues. Trimming removed 3 bases from V and 4 bases from J; junction bases left unmatched: 6. Germline CDR1 reads SGHDN; CDR2 reads FVKESK. CDR3 nucleotide sequence: TGTGCCAGCAGCCAGAGAGCGGGAGGTGCAGAGACCCAGTACTTC. Translating it yields CASSQRAGGAETQYF.

The chain has TRBV10-3 and TRBJ2-1; 8 bases agree with TRBD1. The germline V gene has CDR1 ENHRY and CDR2 SYGVKD. The CDR3 has 16 residues. The V segment lost 4 bases and the J segment 0 bases; nucleotides outside the gene matches: 5. The DNA of the CDR3 is TGTGCCATCAGTGCTAGGACAGGGAGCTCCTACAATGAGCAGTTCTTC. This translates into CAISARTGSSYNEQFF.

The chain uses TRBV19 and TRBJ1-5; D might be TRBD1 (5 bases). Germline assignment: CDR1 LNHDA and CDR2 SQIVND (reference sequence). The V gene lost 9 bases and the J gene lost 1 base, with 10 bases spanning the gap. The CDR3 loop spans 13 amino acids. The CDR3: CASKRQSNQPQHF. In DNA form, the CDR3 reads TGTGCCAGCAAAAGACAGAGCAATCAGCCCCAGCATTTT.

V usage is TRBV9 and J usage is TRBJ1-2; D might be TRBD1 (6 bases). CDR1 and CDR2 (germline): SGDLS, YYNGEE. Trimming shortened V by 1 base and J by 1 base, and 14 bases separated the two germline ends. The CDR3 has 16 residues. The DNA of the CDR3 is TGTGCCAGCAGCGTATCTCGGACAGCCCATAACTATGGCTACACCTTC. Amino acid sequence: CASSVSRTAHNYGYTF.

The chain has TRBV6-1 and TRBJ1-2, with D possibly being TRBD1 (5 bases). The germline V and J ends were trimmed by 8 bases and 4 bases, with 20 bases remaining between them. CDR3 size: 15 residues. The germline V gene has CDR1 MNHNS and CDR2 SASEGT. This CDR3 reads CASSLDGQGLYGYTF. CDR3 nucleotide sequence: TGTGCCAGCTCATTAGATGGGCAGGGCCTCTATGGCTACACCTTC.

This chain connects TRBV4-1 to TRBJ1-5, with 7 bases lining up with TRBD1. There are 15 residues in the CDR3. J lost 0 bases, V lost 5 bases, and 4 bases had no gene match. Germline lookup yields CDR1 MGHRA and CDR2 YSYEKL. CDR3 coding DNA: TGCGCCAGCAGCGGACAGGTGGATAGCAATCAGCCCCAGCATTTT. Its protein is CASSGQVDSNQPQHF.

The genes are TRBV7-9 and TRBJ1-2, with 10 bases fitting TRBD1. CDR3 size: 14 residues. V trimming: 8 bases; J trimming: 3 bases; junction bases outside the gene matches: 6. CDR1 is SEHNR and CDR2 is FQNEAQ in the germline V gene (reference sequence). CDR3 in amino acids: CASAEDRGYYGYTF. The CDR3 DNA reads TGTGCCAGCGCCGAGGACAGGGGGTACTATGGCTACACCTTC. The full variable domain, rest sourced from reference TRBV7-9 and TRBJ1-2, is DTGVSQNPRHKITKRGQNVTFRCDPISEHNRLYWYRQTLGQGPEFLTYFQNEAQLEKSRLLSDRFSAERPKGSFSTLEIQRTEQGDSAMYLCASAEDRGYYGYTFGSGTRLTVV.